The clone carrying this T cell receptor beta chain has just one count. A read error is possible here, since a much larger clone lies one base away. Within the sample, other DNA sequences also encode this same CDR3. This specimen comes from a study of blood T cell repertoires in COVID-19. Repertoires were generated with immunoSEQ multiplex PCR, while TCRdb's copy carries only in-frame clones and drops some. The sample gives a few hundred thousand clones, around 90% of which show up once; approximately 4% is in the top ten. V trimming: 4 bases; J trimming: 4 bases; junction bases outside the gene matches: 6. CDR3 length: 15 residues. Germline CDR1 MDHEN, CDR2 SYDVKM.

What was sequenced was PBMCs or T cells enriched from blood (not recorded which). V is TRBV28 and J is TRBJ2-7, with TRBD2 identical over 11 bases. The sequence was obtained from a woman between 18 and 29 years old with acute COVID-19. The CDR3 region has the DNA TGTGCCAGCAGTTCCTTAGCGGGAGGGTCGTACGAGCAGTACTTC. Encoded protein: CASSSLAGGSYEQYF.